This T cell receptor (beta chain) was profiled in a study of immune heterogeneity within non-small cell lung tumors. Study-wide findings and caveats: Between one patient and another, high-frequency T-cell receptor beta clonotypes were largely distinct.

The junction had 8 bases not matched to a gene; V was cut back by 5 bases and J by 2 bases. The CDR3 spans 16 residues. Germline CDR1 reads SGHAT; CDR2 reads FQNNGV. In the case of this clonotype: Its antigen remains unknown. One base away lies a much larger clone, so this may be a sequencing read error.

For the TCR beta CDR3, multiplex PCR with 32 V and 13 J primers performed the amplification. TCRdb re-called the multiplex PCR reads with MiXCR, one entry per CDR3 protein. The sample shows 20,000 to 25,000 distinct CDR3 sequences, more than 25% of them seen only once. Template was bulk tumor genomic DNA, about 550 ng per sample. Multiple biopsies spaced far apart were taken from each primary tumor during surgery. Those enrolled were patients newly diagnosed with untreated non-small cell lung cancer and undergoing curative surgery. The clonotype was recovered from a man between 35 and 55 years old with non-small cell lung cancer. The V call is TRBV11-2, the J call TRBJ1-3; 8 bases agree with TRBD1. Sequenced material: lung tumor tissue. Here the CDR3 DNA reads TGTGCCAGCAGCGAAAGACAGGGGTCTCCTGGAAACACCATATATTTT. Protein: CASSERQGSPGNTIYF.